The source of this TCR beta chain is a study of T-cell reconstitution after alpha-beta-depleted transplantation in children. This clonotype was seen ten or more times. For TCRbeta, the library was prepared with unique molecular identifiers. TCRdb ran MiXCR on the PCR reads and lists one entry per CDR3 protein. There are about half a million distinct CDR3 sequences in the sample; around 13% occur only once, and about 5.4% lies in the top ten. This CDR3 comprises 15 residues. The V segment lost 3 bases and the J segment 5 bases; nucleotides outside the gene matches: 5. The germline V gene has CDR1 SNHLY and CDR2 FYNNEI.

The source material was PBMCs from the stem cell graft donor, sampled from the stem cell graft. The sequence came from a human donor who donated a stem cell graft to a child with combined immunodeficiency. V usage is TRBV2 and J usage is TRBJ2-1; TRBD1 matches 9 bases. CDR3 DNA: TGTGCCAGCAGTGACCCTCGGACAGGGGACAATGAGCAGTTCTTC. This codes for CASSDPRTGDNEQFF.